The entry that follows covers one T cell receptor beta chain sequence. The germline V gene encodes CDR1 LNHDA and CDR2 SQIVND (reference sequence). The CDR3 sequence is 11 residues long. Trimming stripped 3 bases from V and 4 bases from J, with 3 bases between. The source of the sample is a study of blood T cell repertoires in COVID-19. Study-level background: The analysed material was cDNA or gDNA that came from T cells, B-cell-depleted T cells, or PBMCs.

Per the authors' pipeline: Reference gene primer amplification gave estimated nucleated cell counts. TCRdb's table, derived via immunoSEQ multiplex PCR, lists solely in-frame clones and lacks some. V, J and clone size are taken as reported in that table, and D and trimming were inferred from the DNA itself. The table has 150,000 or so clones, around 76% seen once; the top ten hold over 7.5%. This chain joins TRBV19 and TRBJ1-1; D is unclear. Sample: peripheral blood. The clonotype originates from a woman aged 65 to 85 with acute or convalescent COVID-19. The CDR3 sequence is CASSMSTEAFF. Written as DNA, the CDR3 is TGTGCCAGTAGTATGAGCACTGAAGCTTTCTTT.